The 21 T cell receptor beta chains below were found in one sample sequenced in a study of CD8+CD57+ T cells in acquired aplastic anemia. CDR3 and TCR beta VDJ profiling relied on genomic DNA as the template. TCRdb reprocessed the reads via MiXCR and lists one record per CDR3 protein. The repertoire includes 150,000 to 200,000 distinct CDR3 sequences, around 48% of them detected once, and 0.85% to 1.2% sits in the top ten. In patients chosen for sequencing, flow cytometry had shown CD8+CD57+ cell expansion. The sequencing sample was made of sorted CD4+, CD8+, or CD8+CD57+ T cells (not recorded which) from PBMCs. These receptors came from a human donor with aplastic anemia.

This clonotype came up many times. V usage is TRBV6-1 and J usage is TRBJ1-2, with 7 bases matching TRBD1. CDR1 is MNHNS, CDR2 SASEGT, per germline. J was trimmed by 6 bases and V by 3 bases; bases with no gene match: 7. The CDR3 has 14 amino acids. The CDR3 DNA reads TGTGCCAGCAGTGACCCGGGACAGTTCCATGGCTACACCTTC. This codes for CASSDPGQFHGYTF.

This clonotype was observed once. The CDR3 DNA reads as TGTGCCAGCAGCGAGGGGGCAGGGGATACGCAGTATTTT. Encoded protein: CASSEGAGDTQYF. V usage is TRBV7-9 and J usage is TRBJ2-3; 7 nucleotides match TRBD1. There are 13 residues in the CDR3. Germline V gene lookup returns CDR1 SEHNR and CDR2 FQNEAQ (reference sequence). The V and J ends lost 5 bases and 6 bases, in that order; junction bases with no gene match: 5.

In the case of this clonotype: The junction departs from germline at one end; a sequencing error may be responsible. This chain uses TRBV5-8 with TRBJ1-2, with TRBD1 identical over 7 bases. The germline gives CDR1 SGHTS, CDR2 YDEGEE. The length of the CDR3 is 13 residues. CDR3 region: CAGSPVQGDGYTF. The CDR3 DNA reads TGTGCCGGCAGCCCTGTCCAGGGGGATGGCTACACCTTC.

This clonotype was seen more than once but under ten times. The chain couples TRBV6-1 to TRBJ2-3; tentatively, D is TRBD1 or TRBD2 (5 bases each). CDR3 size: 14 residues. Trimming removed 0 bases at V and 1 base at J, with 5 bases between. Germline V CDR1 and CDR2: MNHNS, SASEGT. In nucleotides, the CDR3 is TGTGCCAGCAGTGAAGCGGGGGGCACAGATACGCAGTATTTT. Its protein product is CASSEAGGTDTQYF.

CDR3 nucleotide sequence: TGTGCCAGCAGCCAAACCTGGGACAGGGTGCCCGCGAGTAACTATGGCTACACCTTC. Protein product: CASSQTWDRVPASNYGYTF. The rearrangement links TRBV13 to TRBJ1-2; 9 bases map to TRBD1. There are 19 residues in the CDR3. The germline V gene encodes CDR1 PRHDT and CDR2 FYEKMQ (reference sequence). V lost 5 bases and J lost 1; bases outside the gene matches: 17.

As concerns this clonotype: This may arise from a read error, as a much more abundant clone is one base away. V and J are TRBV24-1 and TRBJ1-2; D might be TRBD1 (5 bases). Looked up from germline, CDR1 is KGHDR and CDR2 is SFDVKD. Trimming removed 5 bases from V and 4 bases from J, with 10 bases in between. The CDR3 is 13 residues long. Here the CDR3 reads CATSVGGIYGYTF. The CDR3 nucleotides read TGTGCCACCAGTGTCGGGGGAATCTATGGCTACACCTTC.

This clonotype was seen repeatedly, ten times or more. The J gene is TRBJ2-1, the V gene TRBV29-1; D ambiguous. CDR1 SQVTM and CDR2 ANQGSEA come from the germline V gene. This CDR3 has 15 residues. Trimming left V 4 bases short and J 0 bases short, with 13 bases between. The CDR3 bases are TGCAGCGTTGCCTCGAGACCGAGCTCCTACAATGAGCAGTTCTTC. Translation gives CSVASRPSSYNEQFF.

Ten or more counts support this clonotype. This chain connects TRBV20-1 to TRBJ1-5; D is ambiguous. Germline CDR1 and CDR2: DFQATT and SNEGSKA (reference sequence). CDR3 size: 12 residues. Deletions cut 6 bases from V and 0 bases from J, with 6 bases between. The CDR3 region has the DNA TGCAGTGCCCTTTATAGCAATCAGCCCCAGCATTTT. As protein: CSALYSNQPQHF.

The chain employs TRBV29-1 and TRBJ2-1; TRBD2 agrees at 8 bases. The junction had 2 bases not matched to a gene; V was cut back by 4 bases and J by 0 bases. Germline CDR1 SQVTM, CDR2 ANQGSEA. This CDR3 spans 14 amino acids. CDR3 sequence: CSVASGSSYNEQFF. CDR3 nucleotides: TGCAGCGTTGCAAGCGGGAGCTCCTACAATGAGCAGTTCTTC.

This clonotype was observed many times. The V gene is TRBV19, the J gene TRBJ1-1; D remains unclear. Deletions cut 1 base from V and 0 bases from J, with 9 bases between. Germline V gene sequence: CDR1 LNHDA, CDR2 SQIVND (reference sequence). The CDR3 consists of 15 residues. As DNA, the CDR3 is TGTGCCAGTAGTATAGTCGGAGGGCTGAACACTGAAGCTTTCTTT. Encoded protein: CASSIVGGLNTEAFF.

This clonotype came up many times. The CDR3 region is CSVEADSYEQYF. The CDR3 coding sequence is TGCAGCGTTGAGGCGGACTCCTACGAGCAGTACTTC. V gene TRBV29-1 combines with J gene TRBJ2-7, with D unclear. Germline values: CDR1 SQVTM, CDR2 ANQGSEA. The germline V and J ends were trimmed by 3 bases and 0 bases, with 6 bases remaining between them. The CDR3 sequence is 12 residues long.

The chain links TRBV2 to TRBJ1-5, with TRBD1 identical over 10 bases. V lost 5 bases to trimming and J lost 5 bases; unmatched junction nucleotides: 6. The germline gives CDR1 SNHLY, CDR2 FYNNEI. This CDR3 region has 15 residues. DNA for the CDR3: TGTGCCAGCAGTTCACCCGGGACAGGGGATCAGCCCCAGCATTTT. As protein: CASSSPGTGDQPQHF.

This clonotype was detected ten times or more. The chain links TRBV7-9 to TRBJ1-3; D remains ambiguous. The CDR3 length is 13 residues. The V end was cut by 5 bases, the J end by 0 bases, with 5 bases between. Germline V gives CDR1 SEHNR, CDR2 FQNEAQ (reference sequence). The DNA for the CDR3 is TGTGCCAGCAGCCGCATCTCTGGAAACACCATATATTTT. Translated, it gives CASSRISGNTIYF.

This clonotype has ten or more counts. This chain uses TRBV7-7 with TRBJ2-2; 8 bases line up with TRBD1. V shed 3 bases and J 7 bases; nucleotides not matched to a gene: 4. This CDR3 region has 14 residues. Germline CDR1 SSHAT, CDR2 FNYEAQ (reference sequence). The CDR3 bases are TGTGCCAGCAGCTTTGGACAGGGTGTCGGGGAGCTGTTTTTT. It yields the protein CASSFGQGVGELFF.

This clonotype was recorded at least ten times. The chain combines TRBV4-2 with TRBJ1-2; D remains unclear. The CDR3 extends over 13 amino acids. CDR1 is LGHNA and CDR2 is YNFKEQ in the germline V gene. The V end was cut by 4 bases, the J end by 8 bases, with 14 bases between. The DNA of the CDR3 is TGTGCCAGCAGCCGCGTGTCCGATGTCGGCTACACCTTC. Translating it yields CASSRVSDVGYTF.

This clonotype was detected only a few times. The chain recombines TRBV15 with TRBJ2-1; 8 bases fit TRBD2. The CDR3 length is 16 residues. Unmatched junction bases numbered 8, after V lost 3 bases and J lost 4 bases. From germline, CDR1 is LNHNV and CDR2 YYDKDF (reference sequence). The CDR3 DNA sequence: TGTGCCACCAGCAGGGGACCGGGAGGGCTATACAATGAGCAGTTCTTC. This gives the protein CATSRGPGGLYNEQFF.

This chain uses TRBV13 with TRBJ1-2; D not certain. The length of the CDR3 is 16 residues. Germline V gives CDR1 PRHDT, CDR2 FYEKMQ (reference sequence). V was shortened by 0 bases and J by 2 bases, with 13 bases between the two germline ends. Here the CDR3 reads CASSLGGQTENYGYTF. The CDR3 DNA reads as TGTGCCAGCAGCTTAGGCGGTCAGACCGAGAACTATGGCTACACCTTC. Together with reference TRBV13 and TRBJ1-2, the CDR3 gives the full variable domain: AAGVIQSPRHLIKEKRETATLKCYPIPRHDTVYWYQQGPGQDPQFLISFYEKMQSDKGSIPDRFSAQQFSDYHSELNMSSLELGDSALYFCASSLGGQTENYGYTFGSGTRLTVV.

The chain recombines TRBV20-1 with TRBJ2-6; D unclear. Germline values: CDR1 DFQATT, CDR2 SNEGSKA (reference sequence). The CDR3 runs 15 residues. Trimming removed 3 bases from V and 4 bases from J, with 13 bases in between. CDR3 nucleotides: TGCAGTGCTAGTAGGAGACTGGGGGGGGCCAACGTCCTGACTTTC. It codes for CSASRRLGGANVLTF.

The chain recombines TRBV2 with TRBJ1-2, with D possibly being TRBD1 (5 bases). Germline V gives CDR1 SNHLY, CDR2 FYNNEI. Trimming stripped 7 bases from V and 2 bases from J, with 14 bases between. The CDR3 extends over 14 amino acids. CDR3: CASTSRDGNYGYTF. CDR3 coding DNA: TGTGCCAGCACCTCGAGGGACGGCAACTATGGCTACACCTTC.

In this sample, this clonotype turned up many times. V and J are TRBV9 and TRBJ2-5; 7 nucleotides line up with TRBD2. From germline, CDR1 is SGDLS and CDR2 YYNGEE. The CDR3 extends over 14 amino acids. V shed 4 bases and J 5 bases; nucleotides not matched to a gene: 8. CDR3 loop: CASSLGRAGETQYF. The CDR3 bases are TGTGCCAGCAGCTTAGGGAGGGCTGGGGAGACCCAGTACTTC.

Many counts were recorded for this clonotype. The chain couples TRBV19 to TRBJ2-3; D tentatively fits TRBD1 or TRBD2 (7 bases each). This CDR3 contains 16 residues. Germline V lookup: CDR1 LNHDA, CDR2 SQIVND (reference sequence). V dropped 5 bases and J dropped 0 bases, with 15 bases sitting between them. The CDR3: CASSPGGGTSTDTQYF. The CDR3 DNA follows: TGTGCCAGTAGTCCAGGGGGGGGGACTAGCACAGATACGCAGTATTTT.